What follows are 21 T cell receptor beta chains derived from one specimen sequenced in a study of T cells in Graves' hyperthyroidism and ophthalmopathy. RNA transcripts served as the template for amplifying TCR beta CDR3 regions. Carried out on the TCR CDR3, a first-round RT-PCR used the HTBI primer set. TCRdb re-derived calls from the multiplex PCR reads in MiXCR, one entry per CDR3 protein. The sample holds about 640,000 distinct CDR3 sequences, 20% to 25% seen once. Input material: blood. Receptor source: a man younger than 45 with Graves' ophthalmopathy.

The rearrangement uses TRBV5-1 and TRBJ2-6; D tentatively fits TRBD1 or TRBD2 (5 bases each). Germline assignment: CDR1 SGHRS and CDR2 YFSETQ. V lost 2 bases and J 0 bases, leaving 15 bases between the germline ends. This CDR3 has 18 residues. The CDR3 nucleotides read TGCGCCAGCAGCTTAATTGGGGGACCCAGCTCTGGGGCCAACGTCCTGACTTTC. This gives the protein CASSLIGGPSSGANVLTF. The full variable domain, with the rest looked up from reference TRBV5-1 and TRBJ2-6, is KAGVTQTPRYLIKTRGQQVTLSCSPISGHRSVSWYQQTPGQGLQFLFEYFSETQRNKGNFPGRFSGRQFSNSRSEMNVSTLELGDSALYLCASSLIGGPSSGANVLTFGAGSRLTVL.

The chain combines TRBV7-2 with TRBJ2-3; perhaps TRBD1 as D (5 bases). The CDR3 contains 15 residues. Per the germline V gene, CDR1 is SGHTA and CDR2 is FQGNSA. Trimming removed 6 bases at V and 0 bases at J, with 13 bases between. The CDR3 region has the DNA TGTGCCAGCAGTCCAGGGCTACTTAGCACAGATACGCAGTATTTT. This translates into CASSPGLLSTDTQYF.

This clonotype was seen only a few times. The chain uses TRBV18 and TRBJ2-1, with a possible D match to TRBD1 (6 bases). The CDR3 totals 16 residues. The germline CDR1 and CDR2 sequences are KGHSH and LQKENI. Trimming took off 2 bases at V and 1 base at J, with 12 bases between the two ends. CDR3 sequence: CASSPSSGQSYNEQFF. In nucleotides, the CDR3 is TGTGCCAGCTCACCAAGTTCGGGACAATCCTACAATGAGCAGTTCTTC.

The sample holds a few counts of this clonotype. V and J are TRBV7-2 and TRBJ2-7; perhaps TRBD1 as D (7 bases). This CDR3 has 15 amino acids. Germline V CDR1 and CDR2: SGHTA, FQGNSA. V lost 5 bases, J lost 4 bases, and 18 bases lay in between. CDR3 sequence reads: CASSPQGGGGYEQYF. CDR3 DNA sequence: TGTGCCAGCAGCCCGCAGGGGGGTGGGGGGTACGAGCAGTACTTC.

The rearrangement uses TRBV20-1 and TRBJ2-5, with 11 bases that match TRBD2. Germline assignment: CDR1 DFQATT and CDR2 SNEGSKA (reference sequence). CDR3 length: 15 amino acids. J lost 1 base, V lost 6 bases, and 7 bases had no gene match. DNA for the CDR3: TGCAGTGCCAGCGGGACTAGCGGAGCCCAAGAGACCCAGTACTTC. It is translated as CSASGTSGAQETQYF.

The sample holds a few counts of this clonotype. This sequence joins TRBV4-1 and TRBJ1-5; D uncertain. The CDR3 totals 18 residues. Trimming took 0 bases from V and 0 from J, leaving 15 bases between them. Germline lookup yields CDR1 MGHRA and CDR2 YSYEKL. The CDR3 here is CASSQESSATYSNQPQHF. In DNA form, the CDR3 reads TGCGCCAGCAGCCAAGAGAGTTCGGCCACCTATAGCAATCAGCCCCAGCATTTT.

Worth noting for this clonotype: A much larger clone differs by one base, so this may be a read error. This sequence joins TRBV2 and TRBJ1-2; D is undetermined. V was clipped by 4 bases and J by 4 bases, with 7 bases between them. CDR1 is SNHLY, CDR2 FYNNEI, per germline. CDR3 length equals 12 residues. The CDR3 sequence: CASSVKSYGYTF. The CDR3 DNA reads TGTGCCAGCAGTGTGAAGAGCTATGGCTACACCTTC. The full variable domain, rest sourced from reference TRBV2 and TRBJ1-2, is EPEVTQTPSHQVTQMGQEVILRCVPISNHLYFYWYRQILGQKVEFLVSFYNNEISEKSEIFDDQFSVERPDGSNFTLKIRSTKLEDSAMYFCASSVKSYGYTFGSGTRLTVV.

As DNA, the CDR3 is TGTGCCAGCCTCTCGCAAGGGGGAGATACGCAGTATTTT. Its protein is CASLSQGGDTQYF. The chain is built from TRBV27 and TRBJ2-3, with D perhaps matching TRBD1 (6 bases). The germline V gene has CDR1 MNHEY and CDR2 SMNVEV (reference sequence). The CDR3 extends over 13 amino acids. Trimming stripped 8 bases from V and 5 bases from J, with 14 bases between.

V and J are TRBV11-2 and TRBJ2-5; perhaps TRBD2 as D (5 bases). This CDR3 comprises 14 residues. V lost 4 bases, J lost 2 bases, and 11 bases lay in between. CDR1 is SGHAT and CDR2 is FQNNGV in the germline V gene. The CDR3, as DNA: TGTGCCAGCAGCTACGATGGGGAGCAAGAGACCCAGTACTTC. Its protein is CASSYDGEQETQYF. The whole variable domain, filled in from reference TRBV11-2 and TRBJ2-5, reads EAGVAQSPRYKIIEKRQSVAFWCNPISGHATLYWYQQILGQGPKLLIQFQNNGVVDDSQLPKDRFSAERLKGVDSTLKIQPAKLEDSAVYLCASSYDGEQETQYFGPGTRLLVL.

This clonotype was recorded at least ten times. The junction and the germline gene differ at one end; a read error may be behind it. This sequence joins TRBV7-2 and TRBJ2-5, with TRBD1 identical over 10 bases. Germline loops: CDR1 SGHTA, CDR2 FQGNSA. This CDR3 has 15 amino acids. CDR3 DNA sequence: TGTGCCAGCACCTTAATGGGACAGGGGCAAGAGACCCAGTACTTC. Protein product: CASTLMGQGQETQYF.

This clonotype has a count of ten or more. The gene calls are TRBV30 and TRBJ2-2; the D gene is possibly TRBD2 (5 bases). V dropped 5 bases and J dropped 4 bases, with 14 bases sitting between them. Germline CDR1 GTSNPN, CDR2 SVGIG (reference sequence). CDR3 size: 14 residues. CDR3 protein: CAWAVYGSTGELFF. The CDR3 nucleotides read TGTGCCTGGGCAGTTTATGGGAGCACCGGGGAGCTGTTTTTT.

Many counts were recorded for this clonotype. The rearrangement links TRBV14 to TRBJ1-1; possibly TRBD1 for D (5 bases). The germline V gene encodes CDR1 SGHDN and CDR2 FVKESK. This CDR3 region has 13 residues. The V and J ends lost 1 base and 5 bases respectively, with 8 bases between them. This CDR3 is CASSQAGRTEAFF. The CDR3 coding sequence is TGTGCCAGCAGCCAAGCAGGGAGAACTGAAGCTTTCTTT.

This clonotype was counted only a few times. V and J are TRBV14 and TRBJ2-1, with 7 bases lining up with TRBD1. V lost 2 bases and J lost 4; bases outside the gene matches: 8. The V gene's germline CDR1 is SGHDN and CDR2 FVKESK. The CDR3 is 16 amino acids. CDR3 region: CASSQNTGTAYNEQFF. The CDR3 region has the DNA TGTGCCAGCAGCCAAAATACGGGGACAGCTTACAATGAGCAGTTCTTC.

This chain connects TRBV5-1 to TRBJ2-1; 7 bases line up with TRBD1. From germline, CDR1 is SGHRS and CDR2 YFSETQ. The length of the CDR3 is 15 residues. Trimming took 4 bases from V and 2 from J; bases not matched to a gene: 6. This chain's CDR3 is CASSTYRGTYNEQFF. CDR3 in DNA: TGCGCCAGCAGCACTTACAGGGGTACCTACAATGAGCAGTTCTTC.

V and J are TRBV27 and TRBJ2-7, with 13 bases lining up with TRBD2. The V gene's germline CDR1 is MNHEY and CDR2 SMNVEV (reference sequence). CDR3 length: 14 residues. After removal of 6 bases from V and 6 bases from J, the junction contained 5 bases not matched to a gene. CDR3 nucleotide sequence: TGTGCCAGCAGCCCTGGGACTAGCGGGATCGAGCAGTACTTC. It translates to CASSPGTSGIEQYF.

The table lists this clonotype with many counts. The CDR3 nucleotides read TGTGCCAGCAGCCAGACGACAGGGGTCAGCCAAGAGACCCAGTACTTC. Translation gives CASSQTTGVSQETQYF. V is TRBV14 and J is TRBJ2-5; 8 bases are shared with TRBD1. Trimming cost V 3 bases and J 1 base; bases outside gene matches: 7. The CDR3 extends over 16 amino acids. From germline, CDR1 is SGHDN and CDR2 FVKESK. The full variable domain, its missing parts supplied by reference TRBV14 and TRBJ2-5, is EAGVTQFPSHSVIEKGQTVTLRCDPISGHDNLYWYRRVMGKEIKFLLHFVKESKQDESGMPNNRFLAERTGGTYSTLKVQPAELEDSGVYFCASSQTTGVSQETQYFGPGTRLLVL.

The genes are TRBV18 and TRBJ2-3; 14 bases align to TRBD2. V trimming: 3 bases; J trimming: 7 bases; junction bases outside the gene matches: 6. CDR1 KGHSH and CDR2 LQKENI come from the germline V gene. This CDR3 has 16 residues. CDR3 in DNA: TGTGCCAGCTCACCGGGACTAGCGGGAGAACGGAATACGCAGTATTTT. Protein product: CASSPGLAGERNTQYF.

This clonotype appeared a few times. V and J are TRBV14 and TRBJ2-1; D remains ambiguous. The CDR3 runs to 14 residues. The germline V and J ends were trimmed by 3 bases and 7 bases, with 13 bases remaining between them. Germline CDR1 SGHDN, CDR2 FVKESK. CDR3 in amino acids: CASSHSARLNEQFF. The CDR3 coding sequence is TGTGCCAGCAGCCACTCGGCGCGGTTGAATGAGCAGTTCTTC.

The chain recombines TRBV24-1 with TRBJ2-2, with 9 positions matching TRBD2. CDR1 is KGHDR, CDR2 SFDVKD, per germline. The CDR3 has 16 amino acids. With V trimmed by 3 bases and J by 4 bases, 5 bases remained unmatched. The CDR3 DNA is TGTGCCACCAGTGATGCGGGAGGGCTTGTCACCGGGGAGCTGTTTTTT. Its translation is CATSDAGGLVTGELFF.

This chain links TRBV20-1 with TRBJ2-3, with 10 bases lining up with TRBD2. The CDR3 consists of 15 residues. Germline V gene lookup returns CDR1 DFQATT and CDR2 SNEGSKA (reference sequence). V lost 2 bases, J lost 5 bases, and 7 bases stayed unmatched. Here the CDR3 reads CSARSLAGDGDTQYF. The DNA of the CDR3 is TGCAGTGCTAGATCCCTAGCGGGAGATGGAGATACGCAGTATTTT.

There are a few counts of this clonotype. This chain links TRBV7-9 with TRBJ2-3; 9 nucleotides match TRBD2. Germline V lookup: CDR1 SEHNR, CDR2 FQNEAQ (reference sequence). V gave up 1 base and J gave up 5 bases; unmatched junction bases: 10. The CDR3 contains 17 residues. The CDR3 DNA sequence: TGTGCCAGCAGCTTAGAACGGATTAGCGGGAGCGGAGATACGCAGTATTTT. Translation gives CASSLERISGSGDTQYF.